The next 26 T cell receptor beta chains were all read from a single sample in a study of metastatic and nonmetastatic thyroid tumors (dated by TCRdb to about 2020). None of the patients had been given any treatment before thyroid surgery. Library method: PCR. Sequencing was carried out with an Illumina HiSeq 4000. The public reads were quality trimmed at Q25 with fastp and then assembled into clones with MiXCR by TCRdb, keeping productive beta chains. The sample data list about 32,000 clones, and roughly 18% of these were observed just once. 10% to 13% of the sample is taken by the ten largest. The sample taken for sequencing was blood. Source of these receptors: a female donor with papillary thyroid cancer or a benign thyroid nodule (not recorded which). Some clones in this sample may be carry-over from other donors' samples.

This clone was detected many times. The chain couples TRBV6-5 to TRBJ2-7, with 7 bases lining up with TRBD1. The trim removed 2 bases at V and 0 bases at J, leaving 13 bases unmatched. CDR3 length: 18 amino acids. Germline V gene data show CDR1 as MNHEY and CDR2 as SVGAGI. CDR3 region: CASSYNRGTFRSSYEQYF. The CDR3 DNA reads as TGTGCCAGCAGTTACAACAGGGGAACATTCAGGAGCTCCTACGAGCAGTACTTC.

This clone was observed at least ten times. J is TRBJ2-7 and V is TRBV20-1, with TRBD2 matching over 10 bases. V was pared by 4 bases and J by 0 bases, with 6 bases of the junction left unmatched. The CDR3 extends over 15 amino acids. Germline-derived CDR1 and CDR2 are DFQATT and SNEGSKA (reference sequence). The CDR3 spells CSATELAGSSYEQYF. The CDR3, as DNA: TGCAGTGCTACCGAACTAGCGGGAAGCTCCTACGAGCAGTACTTC.

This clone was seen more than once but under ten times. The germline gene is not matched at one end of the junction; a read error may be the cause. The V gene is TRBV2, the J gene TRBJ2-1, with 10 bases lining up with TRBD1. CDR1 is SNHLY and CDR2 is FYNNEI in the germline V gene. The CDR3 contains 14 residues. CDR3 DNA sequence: TGTGCCAACAGTGCGGGACAGGGGATAAATGAGCAGTTCTTC. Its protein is CANSAGQGINEQFF.

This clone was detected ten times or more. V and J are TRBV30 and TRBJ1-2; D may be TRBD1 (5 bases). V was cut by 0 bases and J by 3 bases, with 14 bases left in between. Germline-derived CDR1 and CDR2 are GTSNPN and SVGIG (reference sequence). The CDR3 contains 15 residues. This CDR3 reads CAWSVARVGYYGYTF. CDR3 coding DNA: TGTGCCTGGAGTGTCGCCAGGGTAGGGTACTATGGCTACACCTTC.

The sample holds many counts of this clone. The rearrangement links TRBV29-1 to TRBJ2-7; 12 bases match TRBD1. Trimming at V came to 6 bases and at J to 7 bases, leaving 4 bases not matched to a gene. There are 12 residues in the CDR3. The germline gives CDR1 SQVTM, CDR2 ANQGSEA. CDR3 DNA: TGCAGCGTAGGGACAGGGGGCGGTGAGCAGTACTTC. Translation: CSVGTGGGEQYF.

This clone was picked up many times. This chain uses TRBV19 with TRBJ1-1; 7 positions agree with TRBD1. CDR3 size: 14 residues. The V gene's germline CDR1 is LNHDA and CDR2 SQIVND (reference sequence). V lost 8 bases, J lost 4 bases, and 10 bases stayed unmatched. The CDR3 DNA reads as TGTGCCAGTGGAAAACAGGGGTTGGGCACTGAAGCTTTCTTT. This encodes CASGKQGLGTEAFF.

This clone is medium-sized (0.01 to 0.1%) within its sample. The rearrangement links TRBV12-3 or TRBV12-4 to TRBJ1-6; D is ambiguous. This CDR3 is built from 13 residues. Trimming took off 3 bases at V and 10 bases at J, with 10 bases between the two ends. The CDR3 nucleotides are TGTGCCAGCAGTTTTATCCTATACTCACCCCTCCACTTT. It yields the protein CASSFILYSPLHF.

The CDR3 DNA follows: TGTGCCAGCAGCTTCCCGGGACTAGAGGGTCCAGATACGCAGTATTTT. It specifies CASSFPGLEGPDTQYF. V gene TRBV5-4 combines with J gene TRBJ2-3; TRBD2 matches at 8 bases. Trimming at V came to 2 bases and at J to 4 bases, leaving 9 bases not matched to a gene. The CDR3 has 16 amino acids. Germline CDR1 reads SGHNT; CDR2 reads YYREEE (reference sequence).

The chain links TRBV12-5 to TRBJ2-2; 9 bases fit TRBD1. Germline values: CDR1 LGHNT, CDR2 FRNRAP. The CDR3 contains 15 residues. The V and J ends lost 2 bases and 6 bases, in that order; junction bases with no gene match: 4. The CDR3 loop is CASGLRTGVAGELFF. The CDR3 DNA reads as TGTGCTAGTGGTTTGAGGACAGGGGTGGCCGGGGAGCTGTTTTTT.

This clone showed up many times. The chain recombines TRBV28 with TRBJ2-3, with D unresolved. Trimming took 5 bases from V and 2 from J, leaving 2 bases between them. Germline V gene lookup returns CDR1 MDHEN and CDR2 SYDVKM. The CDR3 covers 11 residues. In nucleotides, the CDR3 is TGTGCCAGCAGTACCACAGATACGCAGTATTTT. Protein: CASSTTDTQYF.

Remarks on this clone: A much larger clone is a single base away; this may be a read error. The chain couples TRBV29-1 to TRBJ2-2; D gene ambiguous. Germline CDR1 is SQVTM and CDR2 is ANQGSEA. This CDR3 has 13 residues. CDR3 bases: TGCAGCGTACTGCACGCGAACACCTGGGAGCTGTTTTTT. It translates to CSVLHANTWELFF.

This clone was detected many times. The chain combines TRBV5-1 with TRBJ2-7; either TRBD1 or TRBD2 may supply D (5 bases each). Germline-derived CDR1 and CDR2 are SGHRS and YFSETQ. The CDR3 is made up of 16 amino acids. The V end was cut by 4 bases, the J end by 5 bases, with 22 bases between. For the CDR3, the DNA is TGCGCCAGCAGCCTCACAGGACTGGCCACGAGGGACGAGCAGTACTTC. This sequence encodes CASSLTGLATRDEQYF.

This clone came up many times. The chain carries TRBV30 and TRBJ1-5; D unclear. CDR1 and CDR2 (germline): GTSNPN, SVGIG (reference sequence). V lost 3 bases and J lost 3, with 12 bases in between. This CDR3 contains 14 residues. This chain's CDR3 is CAWRMDGHNQPQHF. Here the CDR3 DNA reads TGTGCCTGGAGGATGGACGGCCACAATCAGCCCCAGCATTTT.

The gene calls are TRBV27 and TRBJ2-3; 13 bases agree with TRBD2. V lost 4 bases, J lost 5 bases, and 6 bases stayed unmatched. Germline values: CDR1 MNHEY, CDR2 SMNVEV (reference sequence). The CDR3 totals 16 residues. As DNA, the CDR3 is TGTGCCAGCAGTTCGCGACTAGCGGGGGGAATAGATACGCAGTATTTT. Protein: CASSSRLAGGIDTQYF.

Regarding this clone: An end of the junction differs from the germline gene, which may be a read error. The CDR3 loop is CASIPQRGGRETHYF. CDR3 coding DNA: TGTGCCAGTATCCCGCAGCGGGGGGGCCGAGAGACCCATTACTTC. This chain uses TRBV28 with TRBJ2-5; 10 nucleotides align to TRBD2. CDR1 and CDR2 from the germline V gene are MDHEN and SYDVKM. There are 15 residues in the CDR3.

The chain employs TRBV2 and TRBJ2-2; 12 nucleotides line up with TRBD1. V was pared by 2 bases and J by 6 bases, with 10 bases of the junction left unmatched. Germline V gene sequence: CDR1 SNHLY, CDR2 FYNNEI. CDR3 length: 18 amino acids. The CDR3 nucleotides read TGTGCCAGCAGTGAAAGGCGGTGGGGACAGGGGGCGTCCGGGGAGCTGTTTTTT. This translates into CASSERRWGQGASGELFF.

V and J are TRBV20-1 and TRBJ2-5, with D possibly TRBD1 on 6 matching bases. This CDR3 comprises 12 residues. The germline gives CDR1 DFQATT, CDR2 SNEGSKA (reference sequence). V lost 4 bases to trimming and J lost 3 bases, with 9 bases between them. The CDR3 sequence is CSATGDEETQYF. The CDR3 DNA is TGCAGTGCTACAGGGGACGAAGAGACCCAGTACTTC.

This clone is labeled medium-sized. The CDR3 spells CASSETGGGTGYTF. As DNA, the CDR3 is TGTGCCAGCAGTGAAACAGGGGGCGGTACTGGCTACACCTTC. The chain links TRBV6-1 to TRBJ1-2; TRBD1 agrees at 9 bases. Germline V gene lookup returns CDR1 MNHNS and CDR2 SASEGT. With 2 bases clipped from V and 7 bases from J, the junction kept 5 bases outside the gene matches. This CDR3 region has 14 residues.

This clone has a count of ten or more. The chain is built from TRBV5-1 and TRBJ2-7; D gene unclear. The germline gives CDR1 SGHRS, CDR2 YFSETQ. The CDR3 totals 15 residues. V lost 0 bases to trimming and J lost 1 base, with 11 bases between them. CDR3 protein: CASSLDVSFSYEQYF. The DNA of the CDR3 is TGCGCCAGCAGCTTGGATGTTAGCTTTTCCTACGAGCAGTACTTC. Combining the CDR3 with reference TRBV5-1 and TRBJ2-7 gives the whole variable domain KAGVTQTPRYLIKTRGQQVTLSCSPISGHRSVSWYQQTPGQGLQFLFEYFSETQRNKGNFPGRFSGRQFSNSRSEMNVSTLELGDSALYLCASSLDVSFSYEQYFGPGTRLTVT.

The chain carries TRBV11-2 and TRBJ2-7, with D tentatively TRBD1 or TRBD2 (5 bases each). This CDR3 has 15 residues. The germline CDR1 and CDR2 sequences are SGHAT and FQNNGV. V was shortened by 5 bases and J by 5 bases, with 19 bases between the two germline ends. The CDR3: CASSAPGLEVDEQYF. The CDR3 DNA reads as TGTGCCAGCAGCGCACCGGGGCTCGAGGTGGACGAGCAGTACTTC.

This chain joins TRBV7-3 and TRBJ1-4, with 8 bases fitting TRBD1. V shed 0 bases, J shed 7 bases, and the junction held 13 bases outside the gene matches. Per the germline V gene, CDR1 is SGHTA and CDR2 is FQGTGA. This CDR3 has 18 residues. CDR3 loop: CASSLTGAGGTVSEKLFF. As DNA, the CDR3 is TGTGCCAGCAGCTTAACCGGGGCAGGGGGCACTGTCAGTGAAAAACTGTTTTTT.

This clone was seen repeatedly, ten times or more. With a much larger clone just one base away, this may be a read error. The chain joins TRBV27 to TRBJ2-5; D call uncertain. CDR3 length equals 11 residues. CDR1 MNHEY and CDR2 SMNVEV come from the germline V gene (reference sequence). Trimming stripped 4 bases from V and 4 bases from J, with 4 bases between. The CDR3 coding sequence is TGTGCCAGCAGTTCCCGAGAGACCCAGTACTTC. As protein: CASSSRETQYF.

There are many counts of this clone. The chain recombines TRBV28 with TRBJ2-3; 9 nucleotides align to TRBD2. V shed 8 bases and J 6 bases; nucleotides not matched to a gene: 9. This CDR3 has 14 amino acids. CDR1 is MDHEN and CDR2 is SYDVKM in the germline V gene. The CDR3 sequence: CASGPAGGRDTQYF. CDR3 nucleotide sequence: TGTGCCAGCGGCCCCGCGGGGGGGCGTGATACGCAGTATTTT. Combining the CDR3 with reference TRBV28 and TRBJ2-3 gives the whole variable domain DVKVTQSSRYLVKRTGEKVFLECVQDMDHENMFWYRQDPGLGLRLIYFSYDVKMKEKGDIPEGYSVSREKKERFSLILESASTNQTSMYLCASGPAGGRDTQYFGPGTRLTVL.

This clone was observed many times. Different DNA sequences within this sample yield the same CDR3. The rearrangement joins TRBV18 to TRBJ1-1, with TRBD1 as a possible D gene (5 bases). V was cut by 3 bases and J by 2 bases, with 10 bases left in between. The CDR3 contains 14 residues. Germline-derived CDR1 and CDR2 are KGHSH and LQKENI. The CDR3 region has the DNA TGTGCCAGCTCACCGACTTGGGACAACACTGAAGCTTTCTTT. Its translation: CASSPTWDNTEAFF.

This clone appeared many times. CDR3 sequence: CASSLGDSYTDTQYF. CDR3 coding DNA: TGTGCCAGCAGCTTAGGGGACAGCTACACAGATACGCAGTATTTT. The chain uses TRBV11-2 and TRBJ2-3; 7 nucleotides align to TRBD1. Germline CDR1 SGHAT, CDR2 FQNNGV. V dropped 1 base and J dropped 2; count of bases not matched to a gene: 3. The CDR3 extends over 15 amino acids.

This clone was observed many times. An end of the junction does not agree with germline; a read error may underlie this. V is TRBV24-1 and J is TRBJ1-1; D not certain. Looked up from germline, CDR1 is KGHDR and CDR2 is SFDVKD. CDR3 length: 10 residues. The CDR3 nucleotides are TGTGCCACGTTACTTCCTGGCCCCGATTTT. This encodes CATLLPGPDF.